This T cell receptor beta chain comes out of a study of CD4+ T cells in melanoma. Study observations and caveats: Neoantigen-specific CD4+ T cells in melanoma reportedly had diverse differentiation states. A reported correlation linked neoantigen-specific CD4+ T cells to CD8+, macrophage and B cell function.

Germline-derived CDR1 and CDR2 are SGHTA and FQGNSA. This CDR3 is built from 14 residues. Points on this clone: Antigen unknown.

Produced via immunoSEQ multiplex PCR; TCRdb's table is partial and in-frame only. The sample carries 17,000 or so clones, 81% recorded once. The sequence came from a human donor with melanoma. The specimen sequenced was cells from a culture (not recorded whether cultured in vitro). The chain links TRBV7-2 to TRBJ2-5; D may match TRBD1 or TRBD2 (7 bases each). The CDR3 protein is CAEGASGAQETQYF. The CDR3 coding sequence is TGTGCAGAGGGGGCCAGCGGGGCCCAAGAGACCCAGTACTTC.